This T cell receptor beta chain was sequenced in a study of beta chain features in type 1 diabetes. Study results and limitations: Type 1 diabetes patients had moderately but significantly shorter TCRB CDR3s in all four CD4+ subsets.

The entirety of the isolated RNA underwent reverse transcription, so expressed TCRB transcripts were sequenced. The repertoire was sequenced with immunoSEQ multiplex PCR; TCRdb's copy has only in-frame clones and lacks some. The sample yields a few hundred thousand clones, over 8.5% seen once. In this sample, this clone turned up a few times. Its antigen is not identified. The specimen sequenced was central memory CD4+ T cells from blood. The receptor's source is a man aged 25-45 years with type 1 diabetes.

The chain's CDR3 is CSVDSLQETQYF. CDR3 coding DNA: TGCAGCGTTGACAGCCTGCAAGAGACCCAGTACTTC. The chain is built from TRBV29-1 and TRBJ2-5; no clear D gene. Trimming took off 3 bases at V and 2 bases at J, with 7 bases between the two ends. The CDR3 consists of 12 residues. Germline V gene lookup returns CDR1 SQVTM and CDR2 ANQGSEA.